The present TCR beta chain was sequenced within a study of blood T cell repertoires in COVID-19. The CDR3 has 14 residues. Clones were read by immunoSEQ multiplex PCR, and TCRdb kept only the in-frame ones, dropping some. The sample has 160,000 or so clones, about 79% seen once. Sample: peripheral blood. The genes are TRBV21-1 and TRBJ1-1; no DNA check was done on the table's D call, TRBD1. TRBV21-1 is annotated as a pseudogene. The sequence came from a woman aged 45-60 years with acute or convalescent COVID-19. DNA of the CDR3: TGTGCCAGCAGCTTCCGACAGGCATCTTGTGAAGCTTTCTTT. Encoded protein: CASSFRQASCEAFF.